Presented here are 24 T cell receptor beta chains from one specimen sequenced in a study of shared clonotypes between healthy human individuals. Sequencing used immunoSEQ multiplex PCR; TCRdb keeps in-frame clones, though not all of them. The sample has approximately 500,000 clones; almost 80% are singletons. Sequencing was carried out using PBMCs. Receptors were obtained from a woman between 40 and 50 years old in good health. Some clones in this sample may be carry-over from other donors' samples.

A word on this clone: Possible read error: a much larger clone is one base away. This chain uses TRBV30 with TRBJ2-7, with 11 bases that match TRBD1. Looked up from germline, CDR1 is GTSNPN and CDR2 is SVGIG (reference sequence). The V gene end was trimmed by 2 bases and the J gene end by 5 bases; junction bases not matched to a gene: 5. The CDR3 runs to 14 residues. The CDR3 DNA is TGTGCCTGGAGTACCGGGACAGGGGGTGACGAGCAGTACTTC. Residues: CAWSTGTGGDEQYF. The full variable domain, in which reference TRBV30 and TRBJ2-7 provide the parts outside the CDR3, is SQTIHQWPATLVQPVGSPLSLECTVEGTSNPNLYWYRQAAGRGLQLLFYSVGIGQISSEVPQNLSASRPQDRQFILSSKKLLLSDSGFYLCAWSTGTGGDEQYFGPGTRLTVT.

This clone was seen more than once but under ten times. The chain combines TRBV29-1 with TRBJ1-2; D not resolved. CDR1 and CDR2 from the germline V gene are SQVTM and ANQGSEA. This CDR3 contains 11 residues. Trimming shortened V by 5 bases and J by 7 bases, and 11 bases separated the two germline ends. CDR3 region: CSVWFVGGYTF. CDR3 in DNA: TGCAGCGTTTGGTTCGTCGGTGGCTACACCTTC.

The J gene is TRBJ1-2, the V gene TRBV4-1; maybe TRBD1 (6 bases). V lost 1 base to trimming and J lost 4 bases, with 19 bases between them. Germline lookup yields CDR1 MGHRA and CDR2 YSYEKL. This CDR3 is 17 amino acids long. In DNA, the CDR3 is TGCGCCAGCAGCCAAGGTTGGTTGGGGGCAGGGCTCTATGGCTACACCTTC. Translation: CASSQGWLGAGLYGYTF.

The genes are TRBV10-2 and TRBJ2-7, with D perhaps matching TRBD2 (6 bases). The CDR3 has 14 residues. Trimming pared 0 bases from V and 3 bases from J, leaving 9 bases between. Germline loops: CDR1 WSHSY, CDR2 SAAADI. The CDR3: CASSESRAGYEQYF. CDR3 DNA sequence: TGCGCCAGCAGTGAGTCAAGAGCGGGCTACGAGCAGTACTTC.

Points on this clone: A far larger clone differs by one base, so this is likely a read error. This CDR3 is also generated by other DNA sequences in the sample. This rearrangement joins TRBV7-9 to TRBJ1-1; no clear D. Per germline, CDR1 SEHNR and CDR2 FQNEAQ (reference sequence). This CDR3 is built from 13 residues. The CDR3 coding sequence is TGCGCCAGCAGCTTAGACATGAACACTGAAGCTTTCTTT. Amino acid sequence: CASSLDMNTEAFF.

This clone showed up just once. The chain employs TRBV7-3 and TRBJ2-1, with 7 bases that match TRBD1. V dropped 0 bases and J dropped 2; count of bases not matched to a gene: 4. Germline lookup yields CDR1 SGHTA and CDR2 FQGTGA. The CDR3 is 16 residues long. CDR3: CASSLTSTGTYNEQFF. The CDR3 nucleotides are TGTGCCAGCAGCTTAACCTCGACAGGGACCTACAATGAGCAGTTCTTC.

The V gene is TRBV7-2, the J gene TRBJ1-1; D is unclear. The CDR3 loop spans 13 amino acids. The V and J ends lost 2 bases and 4 bases respectively, with 8 bases between them. Germline V gene data show CDR1 as SGHTA and CDR2 as FQGNSA. The DNA for the CDR3 is TGTGCCAGCAGCTTACGAATGAGCACTGAAGCTTTCTTT. Its protein is CASSLRMSTEAFF.

The genes are TRBV6-5 and TRBJ2-5; 10 nucleotides line up with TRBD1. TRBJ2-7 matches the DNA end more closely, so the J call is doubtful. This CDR3 region has 16 residues. The germline gives CDR1 MNHEY, CDR2 SVGAGI. The CDR3: CASSSSPGQGIYEQYF. DNA for the CDR3: TGTGCCAGCAGTTCCTCCCCGGGACAGGGGATCTACGAGCAGTACTTC.

V gene TRBV9 combines with J gene TRBJ2-7; no definite D call. In germline, CDR1 is SGDLS, CDR2 YYNGEE. Trimming cost V 0 bases and J 7 bases, with 14 bases left between them. The CDR3 extends over 14 amino acids. The CDR3 here is CASSVGNSLTEQYF. CDR3 DNA: TGTGCCAGCAGCGTAGGAAACAGCTTGACTGAGCAGTACTTC. The whole variable domain, remainder taken from reference TRBV9 and TRBJ2-7, is DSGVTQTPKHLITATGQRVTLRCSPRSGDLSVYWYQQSLDQGLQFLIQYYNGEERAKGNILERFSAQQFPDLHSELNLSSLELGDSALYFCASSVGNSLTEQYFGPGTRLTVT.

The chain is built from TRBV7-6 and TRBJ2-7; 10 bases fit TRBD1. CDR1 SGHVS and CDR2 FNYEAQ come from the germline V gene. After removal of 3 bases from V and 3 bases from J, the junction contained 5 bases not matched to a gene. The CDR3 is made up of 15 amino acids. CDR3 region: CASSLGTGVYYEQYF. The CDR3 nucleotides are TGTGCCAGCAGCTTGGGGACAGGGGTTTACTACGAGCAGTACTTC.

This clone was recorded many times. The rearrangement joins TRBV30 to TRBJ1-4, with TRBD1 matching over 8 bases. The CDR3 length is 14 residues. From germline, CDR1 is GTSNPN and CDR2 SVGIG (reference sequence). V trimming: 5 bases; J trimming: 7 bases; junction bases outside the gene matches: 9. Here the CDR3 reads CAWDPGQEGEKLFF. The CDR3 bases are TGTGCCTGGGACCCGGGACAGGAGGGTGAAAAACTGTTTTTT.

The genes are TRBV25-1 and TRBJ2-5, with 10 nucleotides matching TRBD1. Gene TRBJ2-7 matches the end of the DNA better, so the J call may be wrong. CDR1 and CDR2 from the germline V gene are MGHDK and SYGVNS. This CDR3 has 14 residues. The CDR3 DNA reads TGTGCCAGCAGTGACCGGGACAGGGGTTACGAGCAGTACTTC. Residues: CASSDRDRGYEQYF.

The chain employs TRBV7-2 and TRBJ2-7; the D is unclear. The V gene lost 1 base and the J gene lost 4 bases, with 8 bases spanning the gap. Germline loops: CDR1 SGHTA, CDR2 FQGNSA. This CDR3 comprises 13 residues. This CDR3 reads CASSLGQPYEQYF. CDR3 nucleotide sequence: TGTGCCAGCAGCTTAGGGCAACCTTACGAGCAGTACTTC.

In the case of this clone: The sample contains more than one DNA sequence encoding this CDR3. The chain uses TRBV30 and TRBJ2-1; D is ambiguous. Trimming took 3 bases from V and 4 from J, leaving 4 bases between them. The CDR3 loop spans 11 amino acids. Germline CDR1 and CDR2: GTSNPN and SVGIG (reference sequence). Written as DNA, the CDR3 is TGTGCCTGGAGCGGATACAATGAGCAGTTCTTC. This translates into CAWSGYNEQFF.

This sequence joins TRBV29-1 and TRBJ1-5, with D maybe TRBD1 (5 bases). V was pared by 5 bases and J by 1 base, with 6 bases between. CDR3 length: 12 amino acids. Germline CDR1 SQVTM, CDR2 ANQGSEA. The CDR3 nucleotides are TGCAGCGTTCGGGACAGCAATCAGCCCCAGCATTTT. Amino acid sequence: CSVRDSNQPQHF.

The chain is built from TRBV4-1 and TRBJ1-5; D may be TRBD1 (6 bases). Germline V gene sequence: CDR1 MGHRA, CDR2 YSYEKL. The CDR3 is 18 residues long. Trimming cost V 0 bases and J 0 bases, with 15 bases left between them. The CDR3 sequence: CASSQEVTGAVSNQPQHF. The CDR3 DNA reads TGCGCCAGCAGCCAAGAAGTAACGGGGGCCGTTAGCAATCAGCCCCAGCATTTT.

J is TRBJ2-7 and V is TRBV28; perhaps D is TRBD1 or TRBD2 (5 bases each). Germline-derived CDR1 and CDR2 are MDHEN and SYDVKM. The CDR3 extends over 12 amino acids. Trimming cost V 4 bases and J 3 bases, with 7 bases left between them. CDR3 in amino acids: CASSWGYYEQYF. CDR3 DNA: TGTGCCAGCAGTTGGGGGTACTACGAGCAGTACTTC.

V and J are TRBV6-5 and TRBJ2-1, with 7 bases lining up with TRBD2. Germline CDR1 MNHEY, CDR2 SVGAGI. V lost 5 bases to trimming and J lost 0 bases; unmatched junction nucleotides: 4. This CDR3 is built from 15 residues. CDR3: CASSPRTSSYNEQFF. The CDR3 nucleotides are TGTGCCAGCAGTCCTAGGACTAGCTCCTACAATGAGCAGTTCTTC.

The table lists this clone with a count of one. The rearrangement links TRBV29-1 to TRBJ2-6, with 11 nucleotides matching TRBD2. CDR3 size: 18 residues. Germline CDR1 is SQVTM and CDR2 is ANQGSEA. The junction had 5 bases not matched to a gene; V was cut back by 0 bases and J by 1 base. CDR3 nucleotide sequence: TGCAGCGTTGAAGAGAGTAGCGGGAGGGAGTCTGGGGCCAACGTCCTGACTTTC. Encoded protein: CSVEESSGRESGANVLTF.

CDR3 DNA sequence: TGCGCCAGCAGCTCTGGGCGGCTACAAGAGACCCAGTACTTC. This encodes CASSSGRLQETQYF. The J gene is TRBJ2-5, the V gene TRBV5-1; D uncertain. Germline values: CDR1 SGHRS, CDR2 YFSETQ. V was cut by 3 bases and J by 2 bases, with 11 bases left in between. This CDR3 has 14 amino acids. The whole variable domain, filled in from reference TRBV5-1 and TRBJ2-5, reads KAGVTQTPRYLIKTRGQQVTLSCSPISGHRSVSWYQQTPGQGLQFLFEYFSETQRNKGNFPGRFSGRQFSNSRSEMNVSTLELGDSALYLCASSSGRLQETQYFGPGTRLLVL.

This sequence joins TRBV5-6 and TRBJ2-5; 10 bases line up with TRBD1. In germline, CDR1 is SGHDT, CDR2 YYEEEE. V gave up 9 bases and J gave up 3 bases; unmatched junction bases: 8. This CDR3 comprises 14 residues. The CDR3 region has the DNA TGTGCCACCCGGGGACAGGGGAGGAAAGAGACCCAGTACTTC. It codes for CATRGQGRKETQYF.

The rearrangement joins TRBV9 to TRBJ2-7; 10 nucleotides align to TRBD2. The CDR3 has 15 amino acids. V shed 4 bases and J 3 bases; nucleotides not matched to a gene: 7. Germline CDR1 and CDR2: SGDLS and YYNGEE. The CDR3 here is CASSPTSGVNYEQYF. The CDR3 DNA follows: TGTGCCAGCAGCCCTACTAGCGGGGTGAACTACGAGCAGTACTTC.

The CDR3 spells CASSRTGLGQPQHF. CDR3 nucleotide sequence: TGTGCCAGCAGCCGGACAGGGTTAGGCCAGCCCCAGCATTTT. The chain carries TRBV28 and TRBJ1-5; 8 nucleotides agree with TRBD1. This CDR3 is 14 amino acids long. The V segment lost 6 bases and the J segment 7 bases; nucleotides outside the gene matches: 8. Germline loops: CDR1 MDHEN, CDR2 SYDVKM.

The chain has TRBV28 and TRBJ1-2; D is perhaps TRBD1 (6 bases). There are 15 residues in the CDR3. Trimming stripped 6 bases from V and 4 bases from J, with 18 bases between. Germline V gene data show CDR1 as MDHEN and CDR2 as SYDVKM. DNA for the CDR3: TGTGCCAGCAGCCGATTTGGGGGCGCCGGCTATGGCTACACCTTC. It codes for CASSRFGGAGYGYTF.